Listed here are 23 T cell receptor beta chains from one sample, sequenced in a study of T cell responses to AZD1222 COVID-19 vaccine. Assay: immunoSEQ multiplex PCR; the TCRdb copy retains only in-frame clones and omits some. The data show 130,000 or so clones, 90% seen once. The sample consisted of peripheral blood, taken on day 0 of AZD1222 vaccination. The source is an adult in good health.

The CDR3 reads CASSAAGQREKGEQFF. The CDR3 DNA reads as TGTGCCAGCAGCGCGGCGGGACAAAGGGAAAAGGGTGAGCAGTTCTTC. The V and J genes are TRBV9 and TRBJ2-1; D possibly matches TRBD1 or TRBD2 (6 bases each). The CDR3 consists of 16 residues. The germline CDR1 and CDR2 sequences are SGDLS and YYNGEE. V shed 3 bases and J shed 9 bases, with 22 bases lying between them.

The chain links TRBV7-8 to TRBJ2-1, with 12 bases that match TRBD2. Germline V gene lookup returns CDR1 SGHVS and CDR2 FQNEAQ. Trimming took 4 bases from V and 7 from J; bases not matched to a gene: 8. There are 16 residues in the CDR3. The chain's CDR3 is CASSSQTSGSVNEQFF. CDR3 bases: TGTGCCAGCAGCTCCCAGACTAGCGGGAGTGTAAATGAGCAGTTCTTC.

Note on this clone: The sample contains more than one DNA sequence encoding this CDR3. The genes are TRBV18 and TRBJ1-5; D gene uncertain. From germline, CDR1 is KGHSH and CDR2 LQKENI. V was pared by 1 base and J by 2 bases, with 3 bases between. The CDR3 runs 13 residues. This CDR3 reads CASSPRGNQPQHF. The CDR3 region has the DNA TGTGCCAGCTCACCACGGGGCAATCAGCCCCAGCATTTT.

The chain recombines TRBV9 with TRBJ1-2; D call uncertain. This CDR3 has 15 amino acids. V lost 4 bases, J lost 2 bases, and 15 bases lay in between. The V gene's germline CDR1 is SGDLS and CDR2 YYNGEE. CDR3 DNA: TGTGCCAGCAGCTTAGGAACCGTTGTGAACTATGGCTACACCTTC. It encodes CASSLGTVVNYGYTF.

The rearrangement uses TRBV29-1 and TRBJ2-7, with 9 bases identical to TRBD2. The V segment lost 6 bases and the J segment 0 bases; nucleotides outside the gene matches: 9. The CDR3 runs to 15 residues. CDR1 SQVTM and CDR2 ANQGSEA come from the germline V gene. This CDR3 is CSVLLAGSSSYEQYF. The DNA for the CDR3 is TGCAGCGTCCTTCTAGCGGGGTCCAGCTCCTACGAGCAGTACTTC.

The chain is built from TRBV10-3 and TRBJ2-1; no clear D. CDR1 is ENHRY, CDR2 SYGVKD, per germline. V lost 5 bases, J lost 6 bases, and 8 bases lay in between. CDR3 length: 12 amino acids. The CDR3 sequence is CAISSPRNEQFF. In nucleotides, the CDR3 is TGTGCCATCAGTTCCCCACGCAATGAGCAGTTCTTC.

V gene TRBV9 combines with J gene TRBJ2-2, with no clear D. CDR1 and CDR2 (germline): SGDLS, YYNGEE. The CDR3 spans 15 residues. V was shortened by 0 bases and J by 5 bases, with 11 bases between the two germline ends. CDR3: CASSVEAVGTGELFF. DNA for the CDR3: TGTGCCAGCAGCGTAGAGGCAGTGGGGACCGGGGAGCTGTTTTTT.

The V call is TRBV7-3, the J call TRBJ2-3; D uncertain. The CDR3 spans 17 residues. Between the trimmed V and J ends, which lost 0 bases and 7 bases, there was a span of 20 bases. Germline-derived CDR1 and CDR2 are SGHTA and FQGTGA. The CDR3 sequence is CASSLTGPNVRTHTQYF. DNA for the CDR3: TGTGCCAGCAGCTTAACCGGACCGAACGTTCGAACACATACGCAGTATTTT.

The chain combines TRBV5-4 with TRBJ2-2; 7 bases fit TRBD2. Germline CDR1 is SGHNT and CDR2 is YYREEE (reference sequence). V lost 0 bases and J lost 1; bases outside the gene matches: 3. CDR3 length: 16 residues. CDR3: CASSLERGRNTGELFF. Written as DNA, the CDR3 is TGTGCCAGCAGCTTGGAGCGCGGGAGGAACACCGGGGAGCTGTTTTTT.

This clone was picked up one time. This chain uses TRBV6-5 with TRBJ2-3; D possibly corresponds to TRBD1 (5 bases). Trimming shortened V by 4 bases and J by 2 bases, and 13 bases separated the two germline ends. CDR1 and CDR2 (germline): MNHEY, SVGAGI. This CDR3 comprises 15 residues. CDR3 bases: TGTGCCAGCAGTTCGACAGAGCTCTCCACAGATACGCAGTATTTT. It translates to CASSSTELSTDTQYF.

This chain joins TRBV7-2 and TRBJ1-5; TRBD1 agrees at 11 bases. Germline V gives CDR1 SGHTA, CDR2 FQGNSA. V trimming: 5 bases; J trimming: 7 bases; junction bases outside the gene matches: 10. This CDR3 spans 16 amino acids. CDR3 in amino acids: CASSALDRGRRQPQHF. CDR3 nucleotides: TGTGCCAGCAGCGCGCTGGACAGGGGGCGCCGACAGCCCCAGCATTTT.

V and J are TRBV7-8 and TRBJ1-5; TRBD1 is a possible D gene (5 bases). The CDR3 spans 16 residues. The germline gives CDR1 SGHVS, CDR2 FQNEAQ. The ends were cut back, 8 bases at V and 3 bases at J, with 20 bases in the middle. Written as DNA, the CDR3 is TGTGCCAGCCAGACCGGGGTGGGGGGTCTCAATCAGCCCCAGCATTTT. Its protein is CASQTGVGGLNQPQHF.

This chain links TRBV6-5 with TRBJ1-3; 7 bases are a match to TRBD1. The J segment lost 1 base and the V segment lost 5 bases, leaving 2 bases of the junction unmatched. Germline V gene sequence: CDR1 MNHEY, CDR2 SVGAGI. CDR3 size: 14 residues. The CDR3 reads CASSRQGSGNTIYF. DNA for the CDR3: TGTGCCAGCAGTCGACAGGGATCTGGAAACACCATATATTTT.

The chain combines TRBV24-1 with TRBJ2-1; 8 nucleotides match TRBD1. The germline CDR1 and CDR2 sequences are KGHDR and SFDVKD. The J segment lost 6 bases and the V segment lost 4 bases, leaving 13 bases of the junction unmatched. The length of the CDR3 is 17 residues. DNA of the CDR3: TGTGCCACCAGTGAGCCTTACAGGGGGAGAAGTACCAATGAGCAGTTCTTC. Protein sequence: CATSEPYRGRSTNEQFF.

The chain is built from TRBV28 and TRBJ1-1; 9 bases match TRBD1. Germline lookup yields CDR1 MDHEN and CDR2 SYDVKM. V shed 9 bases, J shed 5 bases, and the junction held 7 bases outside the gene matches. The CDR3 covers 13 residues. This CDR3 reads CASLPTGGTEAFF. The CDR3 region has the DNA TGTGCCAGTCTTCCGACAGGGGGGACTGAAGCTTTCTTT.

The genes are TRBV7-6 and TRBJ2-3; 9 nucleotides match TRBD2. Germline lookup yields CDR1 SGHVS and CDR2 FNYEAQ. V was pared by 7 bases and J by 0 bases, with 5 bases of the junction left unmatched. This CDR3 is built from 15 residues. In DNA, the CDR3 is TGTGCCAGCACCAAAACTAGCGGGAGCACAGATACGCAGTATTTT. Its protein is CASTKTSGSTDTQYF.

The genes are TRBV2 and TRBJ1-1; D ambiguous. Trimming took 7 bases from V and 1 from J, leaving 7 bases between them. Germline V gives CDR1 SNHLY, CDR2 FYNNEI. The CDR3 totals 12 residues. CDR3 residues: CASKGGNTEAFF. In nucleotides, the CDR3 is TGTGCCAGCAAGGGAGGGAACACTGAAGCTTTCTTT.

The chain couples TRBV6-5 to TRBJ1-1; D perhaps matches TRBD1 (5 bases). Germline assignment: CDR1 MNHEY and CDR2 SVGAGI. The CDR3 runs to 13 residues. V was clipped by 6 bases and J by 5 bases, with 13 bases between them. The CDR3 DNA follows: TGTGCCAGCAGGTGGGGGGGTCTTACTGAAGCTTTCTTT. Translating gives CASRWGGLTEAFF.

CDR3 nucleotide sequence: TGTGCCAGCAGCGTAGGTGGGGAGTACAATCAGCCCCAGCATTTT. This encodes CASSVGGEYNQPQHF. This chain links TRBV9 with TRBJ1-5; no clear D gene. Germline values: CDR1 SGDLS, CDR2 YYNGEE. CDR3 length equals 15 residues. V lost 0 bases, J lost 3 bases, and 10 bases lay in between.

The rearrangement joins TRBV2 to TRBJ1-3, with D unclear. Germline V CDR1 and CDR2: SNHLY, FYNNEI. This CDR3 is 12 amino acids long. V was shortened by 0 bases and J by 13 bases, with 10 bases between the two germline ends. CDR3 nucleotide sequence: TGTGCCAGCAGTGAAGCGTTTATTTCTATATATTTT. Its translation: CASSEAFISIYF.

This chain joins TRBV24-1 and TRBJ1-3; no clear D. CDR3 length equals 16 residues. V was shortened by 4 bases and J by 0 bases, with 12 bases between the two germline ends. Germline V gene data show CDR1 as KGHDR and CDR2 as SFDVKD. CDR3 in amino acids: CATSDLASSSGNTIYF. CDR3 coding DNA: TGTGCCACCAGTGACCTTGCGTCGAGCTCTGGAAACACCATATATTTT.

The chain employs TRBV29-1 and TRBJ2-3, with D possibly matching TRBD2 (5 bases). CDR1 is SQVTM, CDR2 ANQGSEA, per germline. Trimming removed 6 bases from V and 4 bases from J, with 11 bases in between. The CDR3 totals 12 residues. The CDR3 sequence is CSVVATADTQYF. CDR3 bases: TGCAGCGTAGTAGCGACGGCAGATACGCAGTATTTT.

The V gene is TRBV28, the J gene TRBJ1-2; D uncertain. V lost 8 bases and J lost 5, with 12 bases in between. This CDR3 has 12 residues. The germline V gene encodes CDR1 MDHEN and CDR2 SYDVKM. Written as DNA, the CDR3 is TGTGCCAGCTATTCTCCCCCATATGGCTACACCTTC. Amino acid sequence: CASYSPPYGYTF.